The clone carrying this TCR beta chain was seen a single time. Its antigen remains unidentified. This may stem from a read error, because a much larger clone lies one nucleotide away. CDR3 length: 15 amino acids. CDR1 MNHEY and CDR2 SVGEGT come from the germline V gene. The sample originates from a study of tumor and adjacent non-tumor tissue in lung cancer. Whole-study context: Patients comprised 12 adenocarcinoma, a couple of squamous cell carcinoma and 1 small cell lung cancer. Patients were aged roughly 30 to 76, roughly nine men and about five women, stage I to III. Each sample yielded a few million productive TCRbeta reads on average. Study-level points and caveats: Patients with more diverse tumor TCRs had worse survival.

The template was RNA from unsorted bulk tissue. More than 3 cm separated this lung sample from the edge of the tumor. Three rounds of nested PCR, following a modified ARM-PCR protocol, produced the TCRbeta library. TCRdb redid the calling of the multiplex PCR reads with MiXCR, one entry per CDR3 protein. This sample carries tens of thousands of distinct CDR3 sequences, around 70% of them seen once, and the ten largest clones take roughly a quarter. Sequencing was carried out using distant non-tumor lung tissue. The sequence was obtained from a woman aged 45-65 years with non-small cell lung cancer. The rearrangement links TRBV6-2 or TRBV6-3 to TRBJ2-1; D is perhaps TRBD2 (6 bases). CDR3 nucleotide sequence: TGTGCCAGCAGTTACGTAGCGGAGAGATACAATGAGCAGCTCTTC. Protein sequence: CASSYVAERYNEQLF.